This T cell receptor beta chain stems from a study of CD8+ T cells in alopecia areata. Treatment here: oral pan-JAK inhibitor, 5-10 mg twice daily. Peripheral blood, together with lesional scalp punch biopsies, was collected from alopecia areata patients. This CDR3 comprises 16 residues. Per the germline V gene, CDR1 is MGHRA and CDR2 is YSYEKL. Between the trimmed V and J ends, which lost 1 base and 1 base, there was a span of 11 bases. RNA extraction was followed by reverse transcription into cDNA, which acted as the sequencing template. The method was immunoSEQ multiplex PCR; TCRdb's version includes in-frame clones alone and lacks a portion of them. The sample yields a few hundred thousand clones, approximately 65% seen once. This clone was counted a few times.

Source: CD4+ T cells sorted from blood, taken at week 44, from a patient treated with tofacitinib. This chain joins TRBV4-1 and TRBJ1-5, with D maybe TRBD1 (5 bases). This TCR was recovered from a human donor with alopecia areata. CDR3 sequence reads: CASSQGGGWSNQPQHF. The DNA of the CDR3 is TGCGCCAGCAGCCAAGGGGGGGGATGGAGCAATCAGCCCCAGCATTTT.